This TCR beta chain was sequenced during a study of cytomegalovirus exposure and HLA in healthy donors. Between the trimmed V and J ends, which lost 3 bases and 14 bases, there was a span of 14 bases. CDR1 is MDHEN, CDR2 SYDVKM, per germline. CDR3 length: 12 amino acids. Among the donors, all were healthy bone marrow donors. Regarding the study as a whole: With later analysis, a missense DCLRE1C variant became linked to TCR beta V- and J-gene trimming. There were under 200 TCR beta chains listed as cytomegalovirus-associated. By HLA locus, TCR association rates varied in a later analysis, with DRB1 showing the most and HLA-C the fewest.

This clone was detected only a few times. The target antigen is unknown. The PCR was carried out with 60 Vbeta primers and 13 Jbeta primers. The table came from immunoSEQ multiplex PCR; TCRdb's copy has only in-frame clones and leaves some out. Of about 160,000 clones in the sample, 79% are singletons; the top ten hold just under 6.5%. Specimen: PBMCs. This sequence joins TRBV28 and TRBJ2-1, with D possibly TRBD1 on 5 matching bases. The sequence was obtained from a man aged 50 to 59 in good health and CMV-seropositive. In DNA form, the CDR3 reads TGTGCCAGCAGTTTCCAGGGTGGGGATGAGTTCTTC. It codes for CASSFQGGDEFF. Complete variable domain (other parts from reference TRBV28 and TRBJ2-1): DVKVTQSSRYLVKRTGEKVFLECVQDMDHENMFWYRQDPGLGLRLIYFSYDVKMKEKGDIPEGYSVSREKKERFSLILESASTNQTSMYLCASSFQGGDEFFGPGTRLTVL.